This T cell receptor beta chain was recorded in a study of T cells in Graves' hyperthyroidism and ophthalmopathy. In this sample, this clonotype turned up many times. The investigators amplified TCR beta CDR3 regions from RNA transcripts. TCR CDR3 regions were first amplified by RT-PCR with HTBI primers. TCRdb used MiXCR to reprocess the multiplex PCR reads, holding one entry per CDR3 protein. The table includes 500,000 to 600,000 distinct CDR3 sequences, 15% to 20% detected once. The sequenced material came from blood. The source is a man between 35 and 55 years old with Graves' ophthalmopathy.

The CDR3 DNA reads TGCAGTGCTAGGGGGGACGGTACAAAGAAAAGGACCCAGTACTTC. Protein sequence: CSARGDGTKKRTQYF. The V call is TRBV20-1, the J call TRBJ2-5, with D possibly called TRBD1 or TRBD2 (5 bases each). This CDR3 has 15 amino acids. CDR1 and CDR2 from the germline V gene are DFQATT and SNEGSKA (reference sequence). Trimming removed 3 bases from V and 7 bases from J, with 21 bases in between.